Included here is one T cell receptor (beta chain) sequence, with context. The antigen is undetermined. This sample stems from a study of resident and recirculating memory T cells in vitiligo. About the research overall: Samples were epidermis from two lesional and two nonlesional sites, plus PBMCs. Regarding the study as a whole: No single dominant TCR clone appeared; lesion clonality varied. Different lesions suggested infiltration by different T cell clones.

The repertoire was sequenced with immunoSEQ multiplex PCR; TCRdb's copy has only in-frame clones and lacks some. The data hold around 76,000 clones, with approximately 89% observed a single time. Patients had received no treatment within the previous three months. This receptor was identified in a male donor with vitiligo. What was sequenced was blood.

CDR3 DNA: TGTGCCAGCAGCGTAGTTGGGGGGGCGTACAATGAGCAGTTCTTC. Its protein product is CASSVVGGAYNEQFF. V gene TRBV9 combines with J gene TRBJ2-1; D possibly corresponds to TRBD2 (7 bases). This CDR3 spans 15 amino acids. CDR1 is SGDLS and CDR2 is YYNGEE in the germline V gene. V lost 0 bases to trimming and J lost 4 bases, with 11 bases between them.